This TCR beta chain was found in a study of CD8+ T cells in alopecia areata. In the study overall: Treatment comprised oral tofacitinib, 5 to 10 mg twice daily, in treated patients.

The study, taken as a whole, reports: Because of a solitary nonresponder, the connection of baseline CD8+ expansion to response stays uncertain. Scalp sequencing captures resident alphabeta T cells of normal skin too.

Germline V gene sequence: CDR1 SQVTM, CDR2 ANQGSEA. CDR3 size: 18 residues. V dropped 0 bases and J dropped 6; count of bases not matched to a gene: 12. In the case of this clone: Antigen specificity is unknown.

Documented treatment: oral pan-JAK inhibitor, 5-10 mg twice daily. Obtained from alopecia areata patients were lesional scalp punch biopsies along with peripheral blood. cDNA serving as the sequencing template came from extracted, reverse transcribed RNA. Method: immunoSEQ multiplex PCR; TCRdb's copy keeps in-frame clones and lacks some. The sample yields 80,000 or so clones, 60% to 70% seen once. This clonotype was obtained from a human donor with alopecia areata. This sample comprised CD8+ T cells sorted from blood, obtained at week 24, from a patient treated with tofacitinib. The chain carries TRBV29-1 and TRBJ2-3; TRBD2 matches at 13 bases. The CDR3 sequence: CSVEEKRGLAGARDTQYF. CDR3 DNA sequence: TGCAGCGTTGAAGAAAAGAGAGGACTAGCGGGAGCCCGCGATACGCAGTATTTT.